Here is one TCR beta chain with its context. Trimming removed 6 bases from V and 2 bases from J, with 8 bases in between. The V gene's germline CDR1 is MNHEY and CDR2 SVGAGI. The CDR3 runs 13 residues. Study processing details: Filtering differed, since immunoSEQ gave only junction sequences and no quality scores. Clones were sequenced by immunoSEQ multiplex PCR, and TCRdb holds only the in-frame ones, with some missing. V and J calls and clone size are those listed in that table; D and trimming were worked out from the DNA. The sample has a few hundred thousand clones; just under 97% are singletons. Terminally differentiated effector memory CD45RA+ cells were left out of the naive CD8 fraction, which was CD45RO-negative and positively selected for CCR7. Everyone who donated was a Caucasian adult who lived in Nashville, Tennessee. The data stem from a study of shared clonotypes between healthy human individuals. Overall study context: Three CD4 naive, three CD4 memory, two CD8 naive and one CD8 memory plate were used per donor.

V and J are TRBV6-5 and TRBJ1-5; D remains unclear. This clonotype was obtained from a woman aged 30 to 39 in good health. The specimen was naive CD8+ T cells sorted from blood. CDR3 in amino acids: CASREAGNQPQHF. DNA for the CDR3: TGTGCCAGCAGGGAAGCGGGCAATCAGCCCCAGCATTTT.